The sequence of this T cell receptor (beta chain) was determined in a study of T cells in Graves' hyperthyroidism and ophthalmopathy. Study-wide points: A median 6.5 months before onset, the model predicted ophthalmopathy.

The germline CDR1 and CDR2 sequences are MNHNS and SASEGT. Trimming took off 3 bases at V and 2 bases at J, with 10 bases between the two ends. CDR3 length: 14 amino acids. This clonotype was seen more than once but under ten times. Antigen unknown. Amplification yielded TCR beta CDR3 regions, with RNA transcripts as the source. The TCR CDR3 was amplified in a first-round RT-PCR using the HTBI primer set. TCRdb reprocessed the multiplex PCR reads via MiXCR and lists one record per CDR3 protein. The sample holds 730,000 or so distinct CDR3 sequences; over 15% are singletons and the top ten take 16%. The TCR comes from a woman in her 50s with Graves' hyperthyroidism that later progressed to Graves' ophthalmopathy. Sequencing was done on a sample of blood. The chain joins TRBV6-1 to TRBJ1-2; D unclear. Here the CDR3 reads CASSDRIQNYGYTF. As DNA, the CDR3 is TGTGCCAGCAGTGACAGGATACAAAACTATGGCTACACCTTC.